This entry describes one T cell receptor beta chain. With V trimmed by 4 bases and J by 9 bases, 13 bases remained unmatched. Germline-derived CDR1 and CDR2 are SGHRS and YFSETQ. The CDR3 runs 16 residues. These data belong to a study of human T cells and chemical hapten exposure. TCRdb used MiXCR to reprocess the RACE reads, holding one entry per CDR3 protein. Of 95,000 to 150,000 distinct CDR3 sequences in the sample, around an eighth were seen once. Time point reported: pre-sensitization, week 0. The treatment here: therapeutic diphenylcyclopropenone sensitization with weekly scalp DPC. The source is a woman aged 18-30 years with alopecia areata. Some clones in this sample may be carry-over from other donors' samples. The V call is TRBV5-1, the J call TRBJ2-1; TRBD2 aligns across 10 bases. The specimen comprised whole blood, sampled in connection with sensitization to the hapten diphenylcyclopropenone (DPC). CDR3 in DNA: TGCGCCAGCAGCCGTCCCGCAGCGGGGGGGCTCGTTGAGCAGTTCTTC. Amino acid sequence: CASSRPAAGGLVEQFF.